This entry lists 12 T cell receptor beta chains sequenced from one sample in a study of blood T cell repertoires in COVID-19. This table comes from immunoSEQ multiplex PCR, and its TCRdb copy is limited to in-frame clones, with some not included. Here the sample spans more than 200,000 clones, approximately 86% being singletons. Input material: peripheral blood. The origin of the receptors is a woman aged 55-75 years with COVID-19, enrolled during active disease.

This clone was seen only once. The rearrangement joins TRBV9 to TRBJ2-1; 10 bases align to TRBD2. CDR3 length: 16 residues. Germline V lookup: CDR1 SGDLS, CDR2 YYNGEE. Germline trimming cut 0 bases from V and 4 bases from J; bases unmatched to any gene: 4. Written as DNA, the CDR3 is TGTGCCAGCAGCGTAGATGGAGCGGGAGGGTACAATGAGCAGTTCTTC. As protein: CASSVDGAGGYNEQFF.

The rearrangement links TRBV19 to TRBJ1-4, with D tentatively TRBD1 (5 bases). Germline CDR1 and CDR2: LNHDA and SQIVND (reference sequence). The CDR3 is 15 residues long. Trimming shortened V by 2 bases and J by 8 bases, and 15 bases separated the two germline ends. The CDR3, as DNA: TGTGCCAGTAGTATACCCTCCGGGGCGGGGGAAAAACTGTTTTTT. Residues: CASSIPSGAGEKLFF.

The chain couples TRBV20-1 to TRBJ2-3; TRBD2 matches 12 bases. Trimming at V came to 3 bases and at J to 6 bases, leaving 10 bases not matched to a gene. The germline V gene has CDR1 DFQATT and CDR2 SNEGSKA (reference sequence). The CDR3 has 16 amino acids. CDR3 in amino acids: CSASRRTSGTPDTQYF. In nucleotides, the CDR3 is TGCAGTGCTAGTAGACGGACTAGCGGGACCCCGGATACGCAGTATTTT.

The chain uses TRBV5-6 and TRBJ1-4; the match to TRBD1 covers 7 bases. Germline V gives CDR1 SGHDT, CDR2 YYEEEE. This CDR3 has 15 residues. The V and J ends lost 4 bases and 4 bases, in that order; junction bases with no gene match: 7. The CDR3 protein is CASSNLQGLNEKLFF. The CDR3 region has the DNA TGTGCCAGCAGCAACCTACAGGGGCTTAATGAAAAACTGTTTTTT.

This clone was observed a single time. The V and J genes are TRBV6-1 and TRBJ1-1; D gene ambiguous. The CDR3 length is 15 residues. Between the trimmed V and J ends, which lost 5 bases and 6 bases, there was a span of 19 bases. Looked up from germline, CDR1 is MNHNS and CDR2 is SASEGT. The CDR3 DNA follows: TGTGCCAGCAGTTCGCATGGGCGGGCGAGGGCTGAAGCTTTCTTT. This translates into CASSSHGRARAEAFF.

DNA of the CDR3: TGTGCCAGCAGTGAAATGGTTCGGGATCAGCCCCAGCATTTT. Translation gives CASSEMVRDQPQHF. This chain uses TRBV2 with TRBJ1-5, with D unclear. CDR3 length equals 14 residues. CDR1 SNHLY and CDR2 FYNNEI come from the germline V gene. V lost 2 bases to trimming and J lost 5 bases, with 10 bases between them.

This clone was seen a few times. CDR3 in amino acids: CASRAGTGEAYEQYF. The CDR3 DNA sequence: TGTGCCAGCAGAGCAGGGACAGGAGAGGCCTACGAGCAGTACTTC. The chain links TRBV3-1 (or the pseudogene TRBV3-2) to TRBJ2-7; 8 bases match TRBD1. The CDR3 totals 15 residues. The germline V gene has CDR1 LGHDT and CDR2 YNNKEL (reference sequence). V gave up 6 bases and J gave up 2 bases; unmatched junction bases: 9.

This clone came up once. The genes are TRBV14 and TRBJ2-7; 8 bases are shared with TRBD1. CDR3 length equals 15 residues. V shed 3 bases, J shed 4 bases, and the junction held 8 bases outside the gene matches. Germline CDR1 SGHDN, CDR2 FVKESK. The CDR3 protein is CASSHRTGLGYEQYF. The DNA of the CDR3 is TGTGCCAGCAGCCACAGGACAGGGCTCGGGTACGAGCAGTACTTC.

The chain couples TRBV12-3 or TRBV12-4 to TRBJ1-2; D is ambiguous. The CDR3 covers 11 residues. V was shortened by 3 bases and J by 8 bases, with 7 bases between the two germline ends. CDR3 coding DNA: TGTGCCAGCAGTTTGGGGAGAGGCTACACCTTC. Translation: CASSLGRGYTF.

For the CDR3, the DNA is TGTGCCAGCTCACCACCCAGGCTGCCCCCCTACGAGCAGTACTTC. Encoded protein: CASSPPRLPPYEQYF. The chain links TRBV18 to TRBJ2-7; D gene unclear. The CDR3 length is 15 residues. CDR1 and CDR2 (germline): KGHSH, LQKENI. Trimming stripped 0 bases from V and 2 bases from J, with 11 bases between.

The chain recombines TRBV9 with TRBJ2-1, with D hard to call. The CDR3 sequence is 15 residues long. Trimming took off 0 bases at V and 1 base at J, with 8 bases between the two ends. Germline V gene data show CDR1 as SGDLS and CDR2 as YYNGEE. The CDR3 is CASSVDRSSYNEQFF. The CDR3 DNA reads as TGTGCCAGCAGCGTAGATCGGAGTTCCTACAATGAGCAGTTCTTC.

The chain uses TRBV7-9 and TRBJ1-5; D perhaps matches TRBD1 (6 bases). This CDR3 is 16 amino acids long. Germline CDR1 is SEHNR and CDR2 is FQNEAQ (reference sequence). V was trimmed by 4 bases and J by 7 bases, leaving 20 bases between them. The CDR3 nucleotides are TGTGCCAGCAGCTATTGGGGTGGGGGGGCAGGACAGCCCCAGCATTTT. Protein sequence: CASSYWGGGAGQPQHF.